This T cell receptor beta chain was sequenced for a study of T cell responses to AZD1222 COVID-19 vaccine. Method: immunoSEQ multiplex PCR; TCRdb's copy keeps in-frame clones and lacks some. The profile shows roughly 190,000 clones, 90% to 95% of them singletons. Trimming took 0 bases from V and 0 from J, leaving 9 bases between them. Germline V gene sequence: CDR1 MNHEY, CDR2 SVGAGI. The length of the CDR3 is 15 residues. The receptor comes from an adult who received the AZD1222 COVID-19 vaccine. Sequences were derived from peripheral blood, sampled 28 days after the second AZD1222 dose. This sequence joins TRBV6-5 and TRBJ2-7; possible D gene TRBD1, 6 bases. In DNA form, the CDR3 reads TGTGCCAGCAGTTACTCGAGGGGGAGCTCCTACGAGCAGTACTTC. Its translation: CASSYSRGSSYEQYF.